This entry lists 5 T cell receptor beta chains sequenced from one sample in a study of T cells after yellow fever vaccination. TCRdb redid the calling of the 5' RACE reads with MiXCR, one entry per CDR3 protein. The table lists more than 200,000 distinct CDR3 sequences, roughly 3.5% of them singletons. The sequences come from PBMCs, collected 15 days after the yellow fever booster vaccination. Receptor source: a man younger than 35 who received the YFV17D yellow fever vaccine.

This clonotype was observed at least ten times. The chain links TRBV20-1 to TRBJ2-3; D is unresolved. The CDR3 is 13 amino acids. CDR1 DFQATT and CDR2 SNEGSKA come from the germline V gene (reference sequence). The ends were cut back, 5 bases at V and 2 bases at J, with 11 bases in the middle. Here the CDR3 reads CSASRSHTDTQYF. In nucleotides, the CDR3 is TGCAGTGCTTCGCGGTCCCACACAGATACGCAGTATTTT.

This clonotype was seen repeatedly, ten times or more. This chain connects TRBV7-2 to TRBJ2-7; tentative D call: TRBD2 (5 bases). This CDR3 has 15 amino acids. CDR1 is SGHTA, CDR2 FQGNSA, per germline. Trimming left V 5 bases short and J 2 bases short, with 16 bases between. The CDR3 DNA is TGTGCCAGCAGCCGCGGGTTGGAGCCCCCCTACGAGCAGTACGTC. This gives the protein CASSRGLEPPYEQYV.

This clonotype was seen ten or more times. V is TRBV7-3 and J is TRBJ2-5; the D gene could be TRBD1 or TRBD2 (5 bases each). Trimming took 5 bases from V and 2 from J, leaving 15 bases between them. This CDR3 has 15 amino acids. Germline values: CDR1 SGHTA, CDR2 FQGTGA. Here the CDR3 reads CASSPGPMTQETQYF. Here the CDR3 DNA reads TGTGCCAGCAGCCCGGGACCGATGACTCAAGAGACCCAGTACTTC.

This clonotype was observed at least ten times. This rearrangement joins TRBV7-3 to TRBJ2-3; the match to TRBD2 covers 10 bases. The germline gives CDR1 SGHTA, CDR2 FQGTGA. V lost 2 bases to trimming and J lost 7 bases; unmatched junction nucleotides: 6. The CDR3 length is 15 residues. The CDR3 nucleotides are TGTGCCAGCAGCTTACTAGCGGGGGTGTTTAATACGCAGTATTTT. This gives the protein CASSLLAGVFNTQYF.

This clonotype was seen ten or more times. The chain links TRBV28 to TRBJ2-7, with D possibly matching TRBD1 (6 bases). This CDR3 region has 11 residues. The ends were cut back, 5 bases at V and 6 bases at J, with 8 bases in the middle. CDR1 and CDR2 from the germline V gene are MDHEN and SYDVKM. CDR3 sequence (DNA): TGTGCCAGCAGTCAGGGGCTCGAGCAGTACGTC. Translation gives CASSQGLEQYV.